Presented here are 4 T cell receptor beta chains from one specimen sequenced in a study of blood T cells in healthy people across ages. PCR was performed a second time for roughly 7 to 12 cycles using a sample-barcoded 5' primer and a J-beta primer mix. MiXCR, run by TCRdb on the 5' RACE reads, gives a single entry per CDR3 protein. The sample holds 1.2 million to 1.5 million distinct CDR3 sequences, approximately 59% seen once. Sequenced sample: blood. The receptors stem from a man in his late teens or twenties in good health.

The count of this clonotype is one. The chain combines TRBV6-5 with TRBJ2-1; 12 nucleotides line up with TRBD2. The trim removed 2 bases at V and 10 bases at J, leaving 9 bases unmatched. The CDR3 is made up of 16 amino acids. From germline, CDR1 is MNHEY and CDR2 SVGAGI. This CDR3 reads CASSYPTSGRGEEQFF. CDR3 DNA sequence: TGTGCCAGCAGTTACCCGACTAGCGGGAGAGGGGAAGAGCAGTTCTTC.

The chain has TRBV6-5 and TRBJ2-5, with 10 positions matching TRBD1. This CDR3 comprises 17 residues. Trimming removed 0 bases from V and 2 bases from J; junction bases left unmatched: 6. In germline, CDR1 is MNHEY, CDR2 SVGAGI. The CDR3 DNA is TGTGCCAGCAGTTACTCAGCGACAGGGGGCTTACAAGAGACCCAGTACTTC. It codes for CASSYSATGGLQETQYF.

The chain joins TRBV7-9 to TRBJ2-1, with D possibly matching TRBD1 (5 bases). The V gene's germline CDR1 is SEHNR and CDR2 FQNEAQ (reference sequence). V was cut by 5 bases and J by 5 bases, with 16 bases left in between. There are 15 residues in the CDR3. The CDR3 DNA sequence: TGTGCCAGCAGCGGTCCCGCAGGGTTGGACAATGAGCAGTTCTTC. Protein product: CASSGPAGLDNEQFF.

This clonotype came up once. The rearrangement uses TRBV6-6 and TRBJ2-1; 11 nucleotides line up with TRBD2. J lost 6 bases, V lost 2 bases, and 6 bases had no gene match. The CDR3 sequence is 16 residues long. CDR1 is MNHNY, CDR2 SVGAGI, per germline (reference sequence). The CDR3 nucleotides read TGTGCCAGCAGTTACACGGGACTAGCGGCCGGCAATGAGCAGTTCTTC. This encodes CASSYTGLAAGNEQFF.